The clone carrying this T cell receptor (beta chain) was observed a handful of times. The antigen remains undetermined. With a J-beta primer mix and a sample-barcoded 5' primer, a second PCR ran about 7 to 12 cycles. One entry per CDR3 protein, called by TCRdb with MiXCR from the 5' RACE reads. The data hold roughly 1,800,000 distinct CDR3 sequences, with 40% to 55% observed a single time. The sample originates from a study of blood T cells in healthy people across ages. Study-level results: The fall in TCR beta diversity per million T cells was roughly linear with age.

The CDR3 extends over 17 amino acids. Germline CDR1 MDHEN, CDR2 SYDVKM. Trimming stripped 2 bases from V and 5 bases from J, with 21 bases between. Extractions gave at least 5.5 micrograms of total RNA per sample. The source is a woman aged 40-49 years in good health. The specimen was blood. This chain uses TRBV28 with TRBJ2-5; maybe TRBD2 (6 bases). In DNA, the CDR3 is TGTGCCAGCAGTTTACCCGGAGGGACCGCGATCCGGGAGACCCAGTACTTC. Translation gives CASSLPGGTAIRETQYF.